The 9 T cell receptor beta chains listed next were all sequenced from one sample in a study of T cells after yellow fever vaccination (dated by TCRdb to the late 2010s). The treatment or condition tag for this specimen amounts to: live attenuated yellow fever vaccine strain. Receptor amplification or capture employed 5' RACE. The sequencing machine was an Illumina NovaSeq 6000. The public sequencing data were trimmed at Q25 with fastp and processed into clonotypes with MiXCR by TCRdb, which kept only in-frame beta chains. Entries are consolidated by CDR3 protein sequence, retaining the most common genes and DNA. The sample table lists a few hundred thousand distinct CDR3 sequences, around 5.2% of them with a count of one. In total, the top ten clones hold around 3.5% of the sample. The specimen comprised CD4+ T cells sorted from PBMCs, sampled on the day of the yellow fever booster vaccination. The receptor set was obtained from a man younger than 35 who received the YFV17D yellow fever vaccine.

This clonotype was found a few times. The V and J genes are TRBV20-1 and TRBJ2-5; 15 bases are a match to TRBD2. The ends lost 5 bases at V and 5 bases at J; junction bases unmatched: 9. Germline V gene data show CDR1 as DFQATT and CDR2 as SNEGSKA (reference sequence). The CDR3 runs 16 residues. The CDR3 DNA sequence: TGCAGTGCTCTTGGACTAGCGGGGGGGCGGAAGGAGACCCAGTACTTC. It translates to CSALGLAGGRKETQYF.

This clonotype turned up a few times. V and J are TRBV5-6 and TRBJ2-2; D is unclear. Germline loops: CDR1 SGHDT, CDR2 YYEEEE. The CDR3 is made up of 13 amino acids. V lost 4 bases, J lost 6 bases, and 10 bases lay in between. The CDR3 spells CASSPSVAGELFF. The CDR3 bases are TGTGCCAGCAGCCCCAGCGTGGCCGGGGAGCTGTTTTTT.

The J gene is TRBJ1-2, the V gene TRBV18; D is unclear. V lost 3 bases and J lost 4, with 9 bases in between. There are 13 residues in the CDR3. Germline values: CDR1 KGHSH, CDR2 LQKENI. CDR3 region: CASSPDGIYGYTF. CDR3 bases: TGTGCCAGCTCACCGGACGGCATCTATGGCTACACCTTC.

The gene calls are TRBV6-6 and TRBJ1-5, with TRBD1 identical over 7 bases. The J segment lost 2 bases and the V segment lost 5 bases, leaving 9 bases of the junction unmatched. Germline V gives CDR1 MNHNY, CDR2 SVGAGI (reference sequence). This CDR3 has 16 amino acids. The CDR3 is CASSQRQGPRNQPQHF. The CDR3 nucleotides read TGTGCCAGCAGTCAACGACAGGGTCCACGCAATCAGCCCCAGCATTTT.

This clonotype has just a few counts. The rearrangement uses TRBV4-2 and TRBJ1-1; no clear D gene. This CDR3 is built from 15 residues. V lost 0 bases and J lost 4, with 12 bases in between. In germline, CDR1 is LGHNA, CDR2 YNFKEQ. CDR3 sequence: CASSQEGRGSTEAFF. The CDR3 DNA follows: TGTGCCAGCAGCCAAGAGGGCCGGGGAAGCACTGAAGCTTTCTTT.

This clonotype has a count of ten or more. This sequence joins TRBV19 and TRBJ2-3, with TRBD2 matching 10 bases. The germline gives CDR1 LNHDA, CDR2 SQIVND (reference sequence). The CDR3 has 15 residues. With 7 bases clipped from V and 3 bases from J, the junction kept 7 bases outside the gene matches. The CDR3 spells CASTPLAGRTDTQYF. The CDR3 DNA sequence: TGTGCCAGTACCCCACTAGCGGGGAGGACAGATACGCAGTATTTT.

Worth noting for this clonotype: This sequence may be a read error, since a much larger clone differs from it by one base. The J gene is TRBJ1-5, the V gene TRBV6-1; D is undetermined. CDR1 MNHNS and CDR2 SASEGT come from the germline V gene. V lost 3 bases, J lost 5 bases, and 11 bases lay in between. The CDR3 sequence is 14 residues long. Written as DNA, the CDR3 is TGTGCCAGCAGTGAGAGGAGGTTATATCAGCCCCAGCATTTT. Translating it yields CASSERRLYQPQHF.

This clonotype has at least ten counts. The rearrangement links TRBV7-2 to TRBJ2-2; 7 positions agree with TRBD2. Germline V lookup: CDR1 SGHTA, CDR2 FQGNSA. The CDR3 sequence is 14 residues long. V dropped 3 bases and J dropped 3; count of bases not matched to a gene: 1. CDR3 residues: CASSFTSDTGELFF. The CDR3 nucleotides are TGTGCCAGCAGCTTCACTAGCGACACCGGGGAGCTGTTTTTT.

This clonotype occurred a few times. The chain combines TRBV5-1 with TRBJ1-5; tentatively, D is TRBD1 (5 bases). With 0 bases removed from V and 4 bases from J, the gap between germline ends came to 8 bases. Germline loops: CDR1 SGHRS, CDR2 YFSETQ. The CDR3 sequence is 14 residues long. CDR3 coding DNA: TGCGCCAGCAGCTTGGAAGGGGTAAATCAGCCCCAGCATTTT. This translates into CASSLEGVNQPQHF.